This T cell receptor (beta chain) was found in a study of cytomegalovirus exposure and HLA in healthy donors. Findings of the study overall: An assumption of roughly uniform sequencing depth across donors underlay the presence/absence analyses. Earlier results showed most TCR beta V segments being productive about 90% or about 30% of the time. It is likely that the observed cluster of highly shared sequence variants was a sequencing artifact.

As to this clone: Its antigen is as yet unknown.

Each donor's status was that of a healthy bone marrow donor. Trimming stripped 0 bases from V and 8 bases from J, with 19 bases between. This CDR3 is 16 amino acids long. Germline loops: CDR1 MNHNS, CDR2 SASEGT. PCR amplification relied on 60 Vbeta primers (plus 13 Jbeta primers). The assay was immunoSEQ multiplex PCR, and TCRdb's table has in-frame clones only and misses some. This table holds about 190,000 clones, about 85% found once. The chain recombines TRBV6-1 with TRBJ1-2; D is unclear. The receptor was derived from a woman aged 45 to 65 in good health and CMV-seronegative. Sequenced input: PBMCs. The CDR3 DNA sequence: TGTGCCAGCAGTGAAGCCGCTGCACAGCCCTCCGAAGGCTACACCTTC. Translated: CASSEAAAQPSEGYTF.